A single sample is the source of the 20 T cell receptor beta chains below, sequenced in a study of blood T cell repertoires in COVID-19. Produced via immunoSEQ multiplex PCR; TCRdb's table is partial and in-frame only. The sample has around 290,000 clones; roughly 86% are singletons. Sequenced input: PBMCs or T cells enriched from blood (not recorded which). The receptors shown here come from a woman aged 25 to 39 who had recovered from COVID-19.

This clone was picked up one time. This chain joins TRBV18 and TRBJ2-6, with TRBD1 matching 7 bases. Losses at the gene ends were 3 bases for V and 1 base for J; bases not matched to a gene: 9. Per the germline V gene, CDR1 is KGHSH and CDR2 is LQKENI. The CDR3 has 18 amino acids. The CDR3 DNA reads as TGTGCCAGCTCACCGCCGGGACAGCTTTATTCTGGGGCCAACGTCCTGACTTTC. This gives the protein CASSPPGQLYSGANVLTF.

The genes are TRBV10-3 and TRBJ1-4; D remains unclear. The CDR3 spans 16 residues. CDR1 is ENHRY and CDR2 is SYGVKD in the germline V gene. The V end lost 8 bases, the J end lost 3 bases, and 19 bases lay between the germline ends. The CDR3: CAIGPGSRTSNEKLFF. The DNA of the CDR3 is TGTGCCATCGGACCGGGGTCCCGGACGTCTAATGAAAAACTGTTTTTT.

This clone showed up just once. The CDR3 is CASSFRDRLTTEAFF. In DNA, the CDR3 is TGTGCCAGCAGTTTCCGGGACAGGTTGACGACTGAAGCTTTCTTT. The chain has TRBV27 and TRBJ1-1; 8 nucleotides align to TRBD1. This CDR3 has 15 residues. CDR1 and CDR2 from the germline V gene are MNHEY and SMNVEV (reference sequence). Unmatched junction bases numbered 8, after V lost 3 bases and J lost 5 bases.

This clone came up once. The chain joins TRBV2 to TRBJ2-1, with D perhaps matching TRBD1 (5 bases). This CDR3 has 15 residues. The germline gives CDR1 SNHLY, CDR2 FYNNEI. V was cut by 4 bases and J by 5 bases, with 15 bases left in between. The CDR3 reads CASSVERGMDNEQFF. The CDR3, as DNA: TGTGCCAGCAGTGTTGAAAGGGGAATGGACAATGAGCAGTTCTTC.

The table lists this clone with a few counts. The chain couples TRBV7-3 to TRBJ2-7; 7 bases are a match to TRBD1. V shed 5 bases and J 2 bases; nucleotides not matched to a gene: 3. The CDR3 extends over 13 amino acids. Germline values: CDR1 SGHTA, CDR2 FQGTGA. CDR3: CASSMGQTYEQYF. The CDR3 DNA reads TGTGCCAGCAGCATGGGACAGACCTACGAGCAGTACTTC.

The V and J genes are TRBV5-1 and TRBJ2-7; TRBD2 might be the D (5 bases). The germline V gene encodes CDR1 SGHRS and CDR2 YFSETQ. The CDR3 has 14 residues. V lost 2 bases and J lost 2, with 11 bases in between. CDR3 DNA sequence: TGCGCCAGCAGCTTTAACGGGGAGACCTACGAGCAGTACTTC. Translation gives CASSFNGETYEQYF.

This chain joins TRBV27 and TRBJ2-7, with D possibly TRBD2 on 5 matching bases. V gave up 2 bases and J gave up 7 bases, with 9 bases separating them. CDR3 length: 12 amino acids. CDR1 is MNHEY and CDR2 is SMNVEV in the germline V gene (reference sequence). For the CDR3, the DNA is TGTGCCAGCAGTTTAAGGTCGGGGGAGCAGTACTTC. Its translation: CASSLRSGEQYF.

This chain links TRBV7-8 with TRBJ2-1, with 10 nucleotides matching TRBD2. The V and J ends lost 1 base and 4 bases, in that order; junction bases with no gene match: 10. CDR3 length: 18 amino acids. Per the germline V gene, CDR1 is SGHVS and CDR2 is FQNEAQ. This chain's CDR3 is CASSLVLKMTSGYNEQFF. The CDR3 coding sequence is TGTGCCAGCAGCTTAGTTTTGAAGATGACTAGCGGGTACAATGAGCAGTTCTTC.

For the CDR3, the DNA is TGTGCCAGCTCACTTGCCGGGACAGGAGTGTACACTGAAGCTTTCTTT. This gives the protein CASSLAGTGVYTEAFF. This sequence joins TRBV18 and TRBJ1-1; 8 bases match TRBD1. This CDR3 comprises 16 residues. The junction had 10 bases not matched to a gene; V was cut back by 4 bases and J by 3 bases. CDR1 is KGHSH, CDR2 LQKENI, per germline. The variable domain in full, completed from reference TRBV18 and TRBJ1-1, reads NAGVMQNPRHLVRRRGQEARLRCSPMKGHSHVYWYRQLPEEGLKFMVYLQKENIIDESGMPKERFSAEFPKEGPSILRIQQVVRGDSAAYFCASSLAGTGVYTEAFFGQGTRLTVV.

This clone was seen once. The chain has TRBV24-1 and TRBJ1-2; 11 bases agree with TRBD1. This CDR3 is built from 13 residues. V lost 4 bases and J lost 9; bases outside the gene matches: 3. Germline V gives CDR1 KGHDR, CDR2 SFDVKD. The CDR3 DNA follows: TGTGCCACCAGTGAGGACAGGGGGCGGAGCTACACCTTC. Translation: CATSEDRGRSYTF.

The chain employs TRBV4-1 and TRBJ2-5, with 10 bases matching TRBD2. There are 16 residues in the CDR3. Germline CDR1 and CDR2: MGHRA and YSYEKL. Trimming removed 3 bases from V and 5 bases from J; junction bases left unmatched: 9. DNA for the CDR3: TGCGCCAGCAGCCATCCTAGCGGGAGTAGGGAGGAGACCCAGTACTTC. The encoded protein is CASSHPSGSREETQYF.

CDR3 loop: CASSYPFVEAFF. The DNA for the CDR3 is TGTGCCAGCAGTTACCCCTTCGTGGAAGCTTTCTTT. This sequence joins TRBV6-2 or TRBV6-3 and TRBJ1-1, with D uncertain. The CDR3 loop spans 12 amino acids. V lost 2 bases to trimming and J lost 8 bases, with 9 bases between them. Germline assignment: CDR1 MNHEY and CDR2 SVGEGT.

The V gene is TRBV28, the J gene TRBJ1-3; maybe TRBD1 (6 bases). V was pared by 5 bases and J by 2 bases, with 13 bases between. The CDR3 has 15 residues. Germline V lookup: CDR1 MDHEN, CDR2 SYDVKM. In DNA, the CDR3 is TGTGCCAGCAGTCCCATCGGACAGCCTGGAAACACCATATATTTT. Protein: CASSPIGQPGNTIYF.

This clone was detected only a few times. The CDR3 spells CASSIDLSGGAYNEQFF. The CDR3 DNA sequence: TGTGCCAGTAGTATAGATCTTAGCGGGGGGGCTTACAATGAGCAGTTCTTC. The chain uses TRBV19 and TRBJ2-1; TRBD2 matches 11 bases. CDR3 size: 17 residues. Germline lookup yields CDR1 LNHDA and CDR2 SQIVND (reference sequence). The V and J ends lost 0 bases and 4 bases, in that order; junction bases with no gene match: 5.

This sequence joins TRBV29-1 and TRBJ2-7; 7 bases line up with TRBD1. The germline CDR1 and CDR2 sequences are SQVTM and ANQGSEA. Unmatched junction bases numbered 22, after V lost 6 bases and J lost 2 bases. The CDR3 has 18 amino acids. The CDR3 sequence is CSVAVPGRGKEGPYEQYF. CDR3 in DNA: TGCAGCGTGGCTGTACCGGGCAGGGGGAAAGAGGGACCCTACGAGCAGTACTTC.

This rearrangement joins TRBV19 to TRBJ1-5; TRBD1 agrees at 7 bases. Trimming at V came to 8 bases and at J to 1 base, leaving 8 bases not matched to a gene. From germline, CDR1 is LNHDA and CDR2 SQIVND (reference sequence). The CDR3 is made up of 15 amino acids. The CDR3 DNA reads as TGTGCCAGTTCCCTACACAGGGGAAGCAATCAGCCCCAGCATTTT. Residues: CASSLHRGSNQPQHF. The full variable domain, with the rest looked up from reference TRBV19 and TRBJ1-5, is DGGITQSPKYLFRKEGQNVTLSCEQNLNHDAMYWYRQDPGQGLRLIYYSQIVNDFQKGDIAEGYSVSREKKESFPLTVTSAQKNPTAFYLCASSLHRGSNQPQHFGDGTRLSIL.

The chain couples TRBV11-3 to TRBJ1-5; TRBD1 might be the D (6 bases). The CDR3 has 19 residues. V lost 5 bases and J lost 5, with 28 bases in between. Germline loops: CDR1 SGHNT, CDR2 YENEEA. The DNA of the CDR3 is TGTGCCAGCAGCCACATACACAGGGCCGGATGTGTAACCTATCAGCCCCAGCATTTT. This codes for CASSHIHRAGCVTYQPQHF.

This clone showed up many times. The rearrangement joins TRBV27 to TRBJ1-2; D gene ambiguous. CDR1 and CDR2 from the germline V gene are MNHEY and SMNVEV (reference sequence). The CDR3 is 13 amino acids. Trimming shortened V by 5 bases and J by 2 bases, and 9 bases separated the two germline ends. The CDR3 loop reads CASSQNGNYGYTF. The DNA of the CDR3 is TGTGCCAGCAGTCAGAACGGGAACTATGGCTACACCTTC.

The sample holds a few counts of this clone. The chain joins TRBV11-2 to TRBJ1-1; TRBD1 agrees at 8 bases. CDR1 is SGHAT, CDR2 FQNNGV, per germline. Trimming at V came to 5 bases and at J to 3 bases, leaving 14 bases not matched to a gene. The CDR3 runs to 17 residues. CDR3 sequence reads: CASSVGIGQGWDTEAFF. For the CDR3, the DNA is TGTGCCAGCAGCGTAGGAATCGGACAGGGTTGGGACACTGAAGCTTTCTTT. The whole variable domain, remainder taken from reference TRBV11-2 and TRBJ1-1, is EAGVAQSPRYKIIEKRQSVAFWCNPISGHATLYWYQQILGQGPKLLIQFQNNGVVDDSQLPKDRFSAERLKGVDSTLKIQPAKLEDSAVYLCASSVGIGQGWDTEAFFGQGTRLTVV.

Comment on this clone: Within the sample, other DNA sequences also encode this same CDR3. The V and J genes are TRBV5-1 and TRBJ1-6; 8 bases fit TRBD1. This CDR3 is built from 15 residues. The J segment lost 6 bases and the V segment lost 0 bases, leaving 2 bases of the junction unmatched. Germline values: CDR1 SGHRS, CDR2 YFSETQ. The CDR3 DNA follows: TGCGCCAGCAGCTTGGGACAGGGGAGTAATTCACCCCTCCACTTT. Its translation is CASSLGQGSNSPLHF.